These T cell receptor beta chains were read from a single sample in a study of graft-versus-host responses after intestinal transplantation. Assay: immunoSEQ multiplex PCR; the TCRdb copy retains only in-frame clones and omits some. In the table there are 9,900 or so clones, 88% of which are singletons. The material was PBMCs, obtained 242 days after intestinal transplant. These receptors were collected from a human patient who received an intestinal transplant, so some T cells may come from the graft donor. Each CDR3 is given with its conserved first and last residue. A D gene is named only where the DNA matches it firmly. Rows may omit the clone size; those that give it use once, few, many or a size class.

J: TRBJ2-7; size: NA; V: TRBV4-3; D: TRBD1; DNA: TGCGCCAGCAGCCAGGAACTTGACAGGGGGCTCTACGAGCAGTACTTC; CDR3: CASSQELDRGLYEQYF
J: TRBJ2-3; size: NA; V: TRBV6-1; D: TRBD2; DNA: TGTGCCAGCCTACGACTAGCGGGATCCCCGGATACGCAGTATTTT; CDR3: CASLRLAGSPDTQYF
J: TRBJ1-5; size: NA; V: TRBV7-2; D: NA; DNA: TGTGCCAGCAGCTTAGACCCCGGGAGGGAACAGCCCCAGCATTTT; CDR3: CASSLDPGREQPQHF
J: TRBJ2-3; size: NA; V: TRBV11-2; D: NA; DNA: TGTGCCAGCAGCTTAGCTATTTGGCTCGATACGCAGTATTTT; CDR3: CASSLAIWLDTQYF
J: TRBJ2-1; size: NA; V: TRBV28; D: NA; DNA: TGTGCCAGCAGTCCCACCGGGGGCAAAGACAACAATGAGCAGTTCTTC; CDR3: CASSPTGGKDNNEQFF
J: TRBJ2-1; size: NA; V: TRBV6-5; D: NA; DNA: TGTGCCAGCAGATCTGACGCCACCTACAATGAGCAGTTCTTC; CDR3: CASRSDATYNEQFF
J: TRBJ1-5; size: NA; V: TRBV19; D: NA; DNA: TGTGCCAGTAGTATAGATCCGGGCAATCAGCCCCAGCATTTT; CDR3: CASSIDPGNQPQHF
J: TRBJ1-1; size: NA; V: TRBV28; D: NA; DNA: TGTGCGTCTCCCCGCGCGCGATGGGCTGAAGCTTTCTTT; CDR3: CASPRARWAEAFF
J: TRBJ2-6; size: once; V: TRBV6-4; D: NA; DNA: TGTGCCAGCAGTGACGACTTCTCTGGGGCCAACGTCCTGACTTTC; CDR3: CASSDDFSGANVLTF
J: TRBJ2-4; size: NA; V: TRBV12-5; D: NA; DNA: TGTGCTAGTGGTTTGGTACGGGCGGGTTGGGCGGCCAAAAACATTCAGTACTTC; CDR3: CASGLVRAGWAAKNIQYF
J: TRBJ2-7; size: NA; V: TRBV5-1; D: NA; DNA: TGCGCCAGCAGCTCGAGGGGGGTACCGTACGAGCAGTACTTC; CDR3: CASSSRGVPYEQYF
J: TRBJ1-2; size: NA; V: TRBV9; D: TRBD1; DNA: TGTGCCAGCAGCGTAGGGGGACAGGGAGTCTCTGGCTACACCTTC; CDR3: CASSVGGQGVSGYTF
J: TRBJ2-7; size: NA; V: TRBV11-2; D: TRBD2; DNA: TGTGCCAGCAGCCGGCTAGCGGGAGGAGCCCACGAGCAGTACTTC; CDR3: CASSRLAGGAHEQYF
J: TRBJ2-7; size: NA; V: TRBV27; D: NA; DNA: TGTGCCAGCAGCCCCGACCAGGGTAGGGAGCAGTACTTC; CDR3: CASSPDQGREQYF
J: TRBJ2-7; size: once; V: TRBV7-9; D: NA; DNA: TGTGCCAGCAGCGAGGGATTACTTTTCTACGAGCAGTACTTC; CDR3: CASSEGLLFYEQYF
J: TRBJ2-1; size: NA; V: TRBV7-3; D: NA; DNA: TGTGCCAGCAGCTATAGCGGCTCCTACAATGAGCAGTTCTTC; CDR3: CASSYSGSYNEQFF
J: TRBJ2-7; size: NA; V: TRBV5-4; D: TRBD2; DNA: TGTGCCAGCAGCTTGCGGGAGGCAGTCTCCTACGAGCAGTACTTC; CDR3: CASSLREAVSYEQYF
J: TRBJ2-6; size: NA; V: TRBV7-3; D: NA; DNA: TGTGCCAGCAGCTTAGGTTCACGCTTACAAAGTCGGGCCAACGTCCTGACTTTC; CDR3: CASSLGSRLQSRANVLTF
J: TRBJ2-2; size: NA; V: TRBV6-4; D: TRBD1; DNA: TGTGCCAGCAGTGACTCGGGGACAGGGGGTACCGGGGAGCTGTTTTTT; CDR3: CASSDSGTGGTGELFF
J: TRBJ2-3; size: NA; V: TRBV7-8; D: NA; DNA: TGTGCCAGCAGCCTACCCCGATGGGCCTATCGCACAGATACGCAGTATTTT; CDR3: CASSLPRWAYRTDTQYF
J: TRBJ2-1; size: NA; V: TRBV7-9; D: TRBD2; DNA: TGTGCCAGCAGCTTAATGGGAGGGGATCTCAATGAGCAGTTCTTC; CDR3: CASSLMGGDLNEQFF
J: TRBJ1-5; size: NA; V: TRBV19; D: NA; DNA: TGTGCCAGTAGTATTGGGGCAGGCAATCAGCCCCAGCATTTT; CDR3: CASSIGAGNQPQHF
J: TRBJ2-7; size: NA; V: TRBV7-4; D: NA; DNA: TGTGCCAGCAGCTTAGAAACGCGCCGACAGGCCTCCTACGAGCAGTACTTC; CDR3: CASSLETRRQASYEQYF
J: TRBJ1-1; size: NA; V: TRBV5-1; D: NA; DNA: TGCGCCAGCAGCTTACGGGACTGGGGGAACACTGAAGCTTTCTTT; CDR3: CASSLRDWGNTEAFF
J: TRBJ2-7; size: NA; V: TRBV6-1; D: NA; DNA: TGTGCCAGCAGTGCCGCACTACAAGGGGGGAGGATCTACGAGCAGTACTTC; CDR3: CASSAALQGGRIYEQYF
J: TRBJ2-7; size: NA; V: TRBV4-2; D: NA; DNA: TGTGCCAGCAGCCCCGAAGAGGAGGGGACCTACGAGCAGTACTTC; CDR3: CASSPEEEGTYEQYF
J: TRBJ2-1; size: NA; V: TRBV27; D: NA; DNA: TGTGCCAGCAGGACTTTGGACTTGCACTACAATGAGCAGTTCTTC; CDR3: CASRTLDLHYNEQFF
J: TRBJ2-7; size: NA; V: TRBV7-8; D: NA; DNA: TGTGCCAGCAGGGGGCTTGGCGAGCAGTACTTC; CDR3: CASRGLGEQYF
J: TRBJ1-3; size: once; V: TRBV11-2; D: TRBD1; DNA: TGTGCCAGCAGCTTGACAGGGGCTGGAAACACCATATATTTT; CDR3: CASSLTGAGNTIYF
J: TRBJ1-1; size: NA; V: TRBV7-9; D: NA; DNA: TGTGCCAGCAGCTTAAGGGCAAGATTGAACACTGAAGCTTTCTTT; CDR3: CASSLRARLNTEAFF
J: TRBJ2-5; size: NA; V: TRBV6-1; D: NA; DNA: TGTGCCAGCAGTGAATTGGAGGAGGAAAAGACCCAGTACTTC; CDR3: CASSELEEEKTQYF
J: TRBJ1-1; size: NA; V: TRBV27; D: NA; DNA: TGTGCCAGCAGTTTATATATCTACGCTGAAGCTTTCTTT; CDR3: CASSLYIYAEAFF
J: TRBJ2-1; size: once; V: TRBV7-3; D: TRBD2; DNA: TGTGCCAGCAGCCGACTAGCGGGAGGGCGTGGGACCTACAATGAGCAGTTCTTC; CDR3: CASSRLAGGRGTYNEQFF
J: TRBJ2-5; size: NA; V: TRBV14; D: NA; DNA: TGTGCCAGCAGCCCCCCTAGCGCATTAGCTGTAGAGACCCAGTACTTC; CDR3: CASSPPSALAVETQYF
J: TRBJ1-3; size: NA; V: TRBV11-3; D: TRBD1; DNA: TGTGCCAGCAGCTTGGGACAGGGCAACACCATATATTTT; CDR3: CASSLGQGNTIYF
J: TRBJ1-1; size: NA; V: TRBV19; D: TRBD1; DNA: TGTGCCAGTACCCGGGACAGGGGCACTGAAGCTTTCTTT; CDR3: CASTRDRGTEAFF
J: TRBJ2-1; size: NA; V: TRBV11-2; D: NA; DNA: TGTGCCAGCAGCTTAGGTATCAAAAAGGACGACTCCTACAATGAGCAGTTCTTC; CDR3: CASSLGIKKDDSYNEQFF
J: TRBJ2-1; size: NA; V: TRBV10-1; D: NA; DNA: TGCGCCAGCAGTGAGTCCGGGAGCTCCTACAATGAGCAGTTCTTC; CDR3: CASSESGSSYNEQFF
J: TRBJ1-6; size: NA; V: TRBV6-4; D: NA; DNA: TGTGCCAGCAGTGATTCGGTGGCCAATTCACCCCTCCACTTT; CDR3: CASSDSVANSPLHF
J: TRBJ1-2; size: once; V: TRBV7-2; D: TRBD1; DNA: TGTGCCAGCAGCTTAGAAGGGACAGCCGATGGCTACACCTTC; CDR3: CASSLEGTADGYTF
J: TRBJ1-5; size: NA; V: TRBV2; D: NA; DNA: TGTGCCAGCAGCGCTGGGACTATAAATCAGCCCCAGCATTTT; CDR3: CASSAGTINQPQHF
J: TRBJ1-6; size: NA; V: TRBV6-1; D: NA; DNA: TGTGCCAGCGGGCAGGCGGGGAATTCACCCCTCCACTTT; CDR3: CASGQAGNSPLHF
J: TRBJ1-2; size: few; V: TRBV14; D: NA; DNA: TGTGCCAGCAGCCACCTCGGGGGGGACTATGGCTACACCTTC; CDR3: CASSHLGGDYGYTF
J: TRBJ2-1; size: NA; V: TRBV5-1; D: NA; DNA: TGCGCCAGCTCCCCAGGGGCGGGGTACTACAATGAGCAGTTCTTC; CDR3: CASSPGAGYYNEQFF
J: TRBJ2-3; size: NA; V: TRBV7-3; D: TRBD1; DNA: TGTGCCAGCGCCGAGACAGGGGGAGCCACAGATACGCAGTATTTT; CDR3: CASAETGGATDTQYF
J: TRBJ2-1; size: NA; V: TRBV4-1; D: NA; DNA: TGCGCCAGCAGCCATAGCGAGCTGATACTTAATGAGCAGTTCTTC; CDR3: CASSHSELILNEQFF
J: TRBJ2-5; size: NA; V: TRBV11-2; D: NA; DNA: TGTGCCAGCAGGTTAGGCACCGAGCGGAGGGGGGATCAAGAGACCCAGTACTTC; CDR3: CASRLGTERRGDQETQYF
J: TRBJ2-7; size: NA; V: TRBV9; D: NA; DNA: TGTGCCAGCAGCGTGTGGGGAGTTTGGTCCTACGAGCAGTACTTC; CDR3: CASSVWGVWSYEQYF
J: TRBJ1-2; size: NA; V: TRBV4-3; D: NA; DNA: TGCGCCAGCAGCCAAGGGGGGATCTATGGCTACACCTTC; CDR3: CASSQGGIYGYTF